These 22 T cell receptor beta chains share one sample of origin, sequenced in a study of blood T cell repertoires in COVID-19. Clones were sequenced by immunoSEQ multiplex PCR, and TCRdb holds only the in-frame ones, with some missing. Of 130,000 or so clones in the sample, approximately 90% were seen once. Material: peripheral blood. These receptors all come from a man in his sixties with COVID-19, enrolled during active disease.

The J gene is TRBJ2-7, the V gene TRBV19; TRBD1 matches at 8 bases. Trimming removed 1 base from V and 5 bases from J; junction bases left unmatched: 7. The germline CDR1 and CDR2 sequences are LNHDA and SQIVND (reference sequence). The CDR3 has 15 amino acids. The CDR3 spells CASSIVLGQVHEQYF. In DNA form, the CDR3 reads TGTGCCAGTAGTATAGTTCTGGGACAGGTACACGAGCAGTACTTC.

This sequence joins TRBV18 and TRBJ2-1, with 7 bases matching TRBD1. Germline V gene sequence: CDR1 KGHSH, CDR2 LQKENI. The CDR3 is 15 residues long. V was pared by 6 bases and J by 5 bases, with 10 bases of the junction left unmatched. CDR3 protein: CASSSPGTADNEQFF. The CDR3 DNA follows: TGTGCCAGCTCGTCACCCGGGACAGCAGACAATGAGCAGTTCTTC.

The V call is TRBV24-1, the J call TRBJ2-2; 8 bases align to TRBD1. This CDR3 has 16 residues. Germline CDR1 and CDR2: KGHDR and SFDVKD. Losses at the gene ends were 3 bases for V and 2 bases for J; bases not matched to a gene: 4. In nucleotides, the CDR3 is TGTGCCACCAGTGATCCTCAGGGGGCAAACACCGGGGAGCTGTTTTTT. This codes for CATSDPQGANTGELFF.

The chain has TRBV5-1 and TRBJ2-7; 12 positions match TRBD2. The CDR3 totals 22 residues. J gave up 5 bases and V 0 bases, and 24 bases lay outside the gene matches. Germline assignment: CDR1 SGHRS and CDR2 YFSETQ. The CDR3 DNA reads TGCGCCAGCAGCTTGGCCTCCCTACTAGCGGGGGGCCTCAAAGGAGGGATGCACGAGCAGTACTTC. Amino acids: CASSLASLLAGGLKGGMHEQYF.

Only a few counts were recorded for this clone. The chain is built from TRBV27 and TRBJ2-1, with 9 bases lining up with TRBD1. Germline trimming cut 5 bases from V and 5 bases from J; bases unmatched to any gene: 13. Germline loops: CDR1 MNHEY, CDR2 SMNVEV (reference sequence). This CDR3 comprises 17 residues. In DNA form, the CDR3 reads TGTGCCAGCAGTCCCCAAATCTACAGGGGGCAGGACAATGAGCAGTTCTTC. The encoded protein is CASSPQIYRGQDNEQFF.

The chain is built from TRBV15 and TRBJ2-3; 7 bases match TRBD2. CDR3 length: 16 residues. V dropped 0 bases and J dropped 4; count of bases not matched to a gene: 7. CDR1 and CDR2 (germline): LNHNV, YYDKDF (reference sequence). The CDR3 sequence: CATSRDEGGRADTQYF. As DNA, the CDR3 is TGTGCCACCAGCAGAGATGAGGGAGGGCGGGCAGATACGCAGTATTTT.

The rearrangement joins TRBV30 to TRBJ2-5, with TRBD1 matching 9 bases. V lost 8 bases, J lost 5 bases, and 15 bases stayed unmatched. Germline CDR1 is GTSNPN and CDR2 is SVGIG (reference sequence). The CDR3 consists of 15 residues. In DNA, the CDR3 is TGTGCCGGAGACATGGGGACAGGGCTTGTTGAGACCCAGTACTTC. It yields the protein CAGDMGTGLVETQYF.

The chain combines TRBV27 with TRBJ2-1; TRBD1 matches 11 bases. The J segment lost 12 bases and the V segment lost 5 bases, leaving 3 bases of the junction unmatched. The CDR3 has 12 amino acids. In germline, CDR1 is MNHEY, CDR2 SMNVEV (reference sequence). CDR3 amino acids: CASSADRGRQFF. In nucleotides, the CDR3 is TGTGCCAGCAGTGCGGACAGGGGGCGGCAGTTCTTC.

The chain employs TRBV27 and TRBJ1-1; 11 positions agree with TRBD1. Germline CDR1 and CDR2: MNHEY and SMNVEV (reference sequence). The CDR3 has 15 amino acids. After removal of 5 bases from V and 7 bases from J, the junction contained 9 bases not matched to a gene. The CDR3 loop is CASSLLGTGGGEAFF. DNA of the CDR3: TGTGCCAGCAGTCTCCTTGGGACAGGGGGAGGTGAAGCTTTCTTT.

This chain joins TRBV19 and TRBJ2-1; D unresolved. The CDR3 loop spans 14 amino acids. Trimming took off 4 bases at V and 0 bases at J, with 7 bases between the two ends. Germline lookup yields CDR1 LNHDA and CDR2 SQIVND (reference sequence). CDR3 sequence: CASSKQHSYNEQFF. In nucleotides, the CDR3 is TGTGCCAGTAGTAAACAGCACTCCTACAATGAGCAGTTCTTC.

The chain links TRBV30 to TRBJ1-1, with D unresolved. The germline gives CDR1 GTSNPN, CDR2 SVGIG (reference sequence). V dropped 3 bases and J dropped 0 bases, with 17 bases sitting between them. CDR3 size: 16 residues. The CDR3 sequence is CAWSRPYAALNTEAFF. CDR3 nucleotide sequence: TGTGCCTGGAGCCGACCTTATGCGGCCTTGAACACTGAAGCTTTCTTT.

This rearrangement joins TRBV27 to TRBJ1-4, with D possibly being TRBD1 (6 bases). The CDR3 covers 15 residues. Trimming left V 4 bases short and J 4 bases short, with 13 bases between. Germline V CDR1 and CDR2: MNHEY, SMNVEV (reference sequence). This CDR3 reads CASSSTGQLNEKLFF. In DNA, the CDR3 is TGTGCCAGCAGTTCTACCGGACAGCTTAATGAAAAACTGTTTTTT.

The chain employs TRBV6-2 or TRBV6-3 and TRBJ1-5, with a weak D call TRBD1 (6 bases). Germline assignment: CDR1 MNHEY and CDR2 SVGEGT. The CDR3 has 17 residues. Trimming pared 5 bases from V and 0 bases from J, leaving 17 bases between. The CDR3 DNA reads TGTGCCAGCAGTACGGTGGCAGGGGTTTATAGCAATCAGCCCCAGCATTTT. Residues: CASSTVAGVYSNQPQHF.

The chain has TRBV30 and TRBJ2-3; TRBD1 is a possible D gene (6 bases). Trimming left V 0 bases short and J 1 base short, with 11 bases between. Germline assignment: CDR1 GTSNPN and CDR2 SVGIG (reference sequence). This CDR3 region has 15 residues. CDR3 nucleotides: TGTGCCTGGAGTGTATCAGGGGCTGGCACAGATACGCAGTATTTT. Translated: CAWSVSGAGTDTQYF.

The gene calls are TRBV4-3 and TRBJ1-2; D unresolved. Germline V gene lookup returns CDR1 LGHNA and CDR2 YSLEER. The V end was cut by 6 bases, the J end by 7 bases, with 21 bases between. The CDR3 totals 15 residues. This CDR3 reads CASRPSTAGVFGYTF. The CDR3 nucleotides are TGCGCCAGCAGACCCAGTACAGCCGGCGTCTTTGGCTACACCTTC.

This clone was recorded once. CDR3 in DNA: TGTGCCAGCAGCTTAACAGGGGGTGACGAGCAGTACTTC. It yields the protein CASSLTGGDEQYF. The V call is TRBV5-4, the J call TRBJ2-7; TRBD1 agrees at 8 bases. In germline, CDR1 is SGHNT, CDR2 YYREEE (reference sequence). V was clipped by 2 bases and J by 5 bases; unmatched bases: 3. The CDR3 is made up of 13 amino acids.

This clone was counted only a few times. The CDR3 DNA reads as TGTGCCAGCAGTGCCACCGCACAGGGGGTCGTAAACACCATATATTTT. This gives the protein CASSATAQGVVNTIYF. The chain carries TRBV6-1 and TRBJ1-3; 8 nucleotides align to TRBD1. Germline CDR1 MNHNS, CDR2 SASEGT. This CDR3 has 16 amino acids. After removal of 4 bases from V and 6 bases from J, the junction contained 11 bases not matched to a gene.

The rearrangement links TRBV5-1 to TRBJ1-1, with unresolved D. CDR3 size: 14 residues. The V end was cut by 4 bases, the J end by 0 bases, with 10 bases between. Germline V gene data show CDR1 as SGHRS and CDR2 as YFSETQ. The CDR3 DNA reads TGCGCCAGCAGCCTGATACAAATGAACACTGAAGCTTTCTTT. Translating it yields CASSLIQMNTEAFF.

The V call is TRBV7-3, the J call TRBJ2-1; 11 positions agree with TRBD2. The CDR3 totals 17 residues. Germline V gene data show CDR1 as SGHTA and CDR2 as FQGTGA. V lost 0 bases, J lost 8 bases, and 9 bases stayed unmatched. The CDR3 DNA sequence: TGTGCCAGCAGCTTAACCGGGCTAGCGGGGGGATTTGATGAGCAGTTCTTC. It yields the protein CASSLTGLAGGFDEQFF.

The CDR3 bases are TGTGCCAGCTCATTGAGGGCTTCTGGAAACACCATATATTTT. Translated: CASSLRASGNTIYF. The rearrangement uses TRBV18 and TRBJ1-3, with no clear D. V was trimmed by 5 bases and J by 1 base, leaving 9 bases between them. Germline V gene sequence: CDR1 KGHSH, CDR2 LQKENI. The CDR3 runs to 14 residues.

The chain employs TRBV7-9 and TRBJ1-4; 10 bases agree with TRBD1. CDR3 length equals 14 residues. Germline loops: CDR1 SEHNR, CDR2 FQNEAQ (reference sequence). V was clipped by 3 bases and J by 8 bases; unmatched bases: 3. This CDR3 is CASSFGQGDEKLFF. In nucleotides, the CDR3 is TGTGCCAGCAGCTTCGGACAGGGGGACGAAAAACTGTTTTTT.

This chain connects TRBV19 to TRBJ1-1; D possibly corresponds to TRBD1 (5 bases). Germline V gene sequence: CDR1 LNHDA, CDR2 SQIVND (reference sequence). V was pared by 5 bases and J by 11 bases, with 15 bases between. This CDR3 region has 12 residues. The CDR3 loop reads CASSVRLGAAFF. The DNA for the CDR3 is TGTGCCAGTAGTGTCAGGTTAGGGGCGGCTTTCTTT.